This note documents a single TCR beta chain sequence. These data belong to a study of CD8 T cells in Susac syndrome. The CDR3 extends over 15 amino acids. Germline values: CDR1 SGDLS, CDR2 YYNGEE. The ends were cut back, 3 bases at V and 7 bases at J, with 14 bases in the middle. With random hexamers, 0.5 to 1 ug RNA was reverse transcribed. TCRdb called the immunoSEQ multiplex PCR reads again in MiXCR, with one record for every CDR3 protein. The profile shows 90,000 to 150,000 distinct CDR3 sequences, 85% to 95% of them singletons. The sequence came from a human donor in good health. The rearrangement links TRBV9 to TRBJ2-6; a possible D gene is TRBD2 (6 bases). Sequencing used CD8+ T cells from PBMCs. The CDR3 loop is CASSGIGGFANVLTF. CDR3 in DNA: TGTGCCAGCAGCGGGATTGGGGGGTTCGCCAACGTCCTGACTTTC.